This T cell receptor beta chain originates from a study of T cells in Graves' hyperthyroidism and ophthalmopathy. TCR beta CDR3 regions were amplified from RNA transcripts. With the HTBI primer set, the TCR CDR3 went through a first round of RT-PCR. One entry per CDR3 protein, called by TCRdb with MiXCR from the multiplex PCR reads. The sample has 600,000 to 700,000 distinct CDR3 sequences, approximately 14% seen once. V lost 8 bases to trimming and J lost 4 bases; unmatched junction nucleotides: 10. Germline-derived CDR1 and CDR2 are MNHEY and SVGAGI. The CDR3 length is 15 residues. Ophthalmopathy patients had Clinical Activity Score at least 3, NOSPECS grade at least 4, duration under 3 months. This clonotype was recorded at least ten times.

The chain carries TRBV6-5 and TRBJ2-5; TRBD1 agrees at 10 bases. Sequenced sample: blood. The clonotype comes from a woman between 40 and 55 years old with Graves' ophthalmopathy. The CDR3 DNA sequence: TGTGCCAGCTTGAGGACCGGGACAGGGGCAGAGACCCAGTACTTC. Its protein product is CASLRTGTGAETQYF.